One T cell receptor (beta chain) is described in this entry. The sample comes from a study of blood T cell repertoires in COVID-19. Sequencing was performed with immunoSEQ multiplex PCR; in TCRdb, only in-frame clones are kept and a portion is missing. The table has approximately 210,000 clones, approximately 84% seen once; the top ten hold 1.9%. Trimming left V 5 bases short and J 0 bases short, with 17 bases between. The CDR3 totals 17 residues. CDR1 SGHTA and CDR2 FQGTGA come from the germline V gene. Sequenced material: peripheral blood. The J gene is TRBJ2-1, the V gene TRBV7-3, with a tentative D call TRBD1 (5 bases). This sequence was found in a middle-aged man with active or convalescent COVID-19. CDR3 amino acids: CASSLASRQFSYNEQFF. The CDR3 DNA sequence: TGTGCCAGCAGCCTCGCATCAAGACAGTTCTCCTACAATGAGCAGTTCTTC.